Below, one TCR beta chain is given with its context. As yet, its antigen is unknown. Scientists ran DNA taken from cultured CD4+ T cells through the Oncomine TCR Beta short-read assay for sequencing. TCRdb ran MiXCR on the PCR reads and lists one entry per CDR3 protein. The top ten clones hold roughly 15% of a sample with 15,000 to 25,000 distinct CDR3 sequences, 38% of them seen once. These data belong to a study of vaccination and CD4 T cells after COVID-19. About the study: Several convalescent cases were mild and one was severe, and all had been SARS-CoV-2 positive by nasal swab PCR.

Treatment specified: roughly 10-day PBMC culture with coronavirus spike peptide pools or control peptides (ViraFEST assay). ViraFEST sequenced TCRs after peptide-pool expansion of antigen-specific T cells. The CDR3 contains 16 residues. The V gene's germline CDR1 is DFQATT and CDR2 SNEGSKA (reference sequence). J was trimmed by 1 base and V by 5 bases; bases with no gene match: 8. Sample: cultured CD4+ T cells from blood. This sequence was found in a human donor with COVID-19. The rearrangement uses TRBV20-1 and TRBJ2-5, with 12 bases lining up with TRBD2. The CDR3: CSAGATSGGTQETQYF. CDR3 DNA: TGCAGTGCTGGGGCTACTAGCGGGGGGACCCAAGAGACCCAGTACTTC.